Here is one T cell receptor (beta chain) with its context. These data are taken from a study of T cell clones after liver transplantation. The CDR3 is 15 residues long. The V end lost 0 bases, the J end lost 0 bases, and 8 bases lay between the germline ends. Germline lookup yields CDR1 MNHNY and CDR2 SVGAGI (reference sequence). Repertoires were generated with immunoSEQ multiplex PCR, while TCRdb's copy carries only in-frame clones and drops some. Of tens of thousands of clones detected, around 80% appear once; the ten largest clones hold about 0.79%. This sequence originates from a human patient who received a liver transplant. Some of the T cells may derive from the graft donor. Sequencing was performed on CD4+ T cells from blood, taken 12 months after liver transplant. The rearrangement links TRBV6-6 to TRBJ1-2; no reliable D call. The CDR3 region is CASSYSSRTNYGYTF. The DNA of the CDR3 is TGTGCCAGCAGTTACTCATCCAGGACTAACTATGGCTACACCTTC.